Presented here are 16 T cell receptor beta chains from one specimen sequenced in a study of identical twins. TCRdb independently ran MiXCR on the 5' RACE reads; one entry per CDR3 protein. The sample contains more than 400,000 distinct CDR3 sequences, roughly 15% of which appear only once. The sample was also reused in another study, on yellow fever vaccine responses in identical twins.

Sequencing was performed on CD4+ T cells sorted from blood. Source of these receptors: a woman between 18 and 30 years old in good health.

This clonotype was recorded a few times. The chain has TRBV12-3 or TRBV12-4 and TRBJ2-7; weak D call: TRBD1 (5 bases). The ends were cut back, 1 base at V and 9 bases at J, with 13 bases in the middle. This CDR3 region has 13 residues. CDR3 in DNA: TGTGCCAGCAGTTTAGGAGGACAATATCGGCAGTACTTC. It yields the protein CASSLGGQYRQYF.

There are a few counts of this clonotype. The chain carries TRBV6-4 and TRBJ2-1; D is uncertain. Germline V lookup: CDR1 MRHNA, CDR2 SNTAGT. The V end was cut by 2 bases, the J end by 7 bases, with 15 bases between. The CDR3 sequence is 15 residues long. The CDR3 nucleotides are TGTGCCAGCAGTGACAACTCCTATAGCTGGAATGAGCAGTTCTTC. Translation: CASSDNSYSWNEQFF.

This clonotype was counted only a few times. The genes are TRBV6-5 and TRBJ1-2; TRBD1 aligns across 7 bases. With V trimmed by 2 bases and J by 3 bases, 0 bases remained unmatched. The length of the CDR3 is 13 residues. In germline, CDR1 is MNHEY, CDR2 SVGAGI. In nucleotides, the CDR3 is TGTGCCAGCAGTTACGACAGGGACTATGGCTACACCTTC. This sequence encodes CASSYDRDYGYTF.

The chain combines TRBV2 with TRBJ1-1; D is unclear. With 11 bases removed from V and 1 base from J, the gap between germline ends came to 14 bases. From germline, CDR1 is SNHLY and CDR2 FYNNEI. The CDR3 is made up of 13 amino acids. The CDR3 spells CASNVNGNTEAFF. CDR3 sequence (DNA): TGTGCCTCCAACGTGAACGGGAACACTGAAGCTTTCTTT.

This clonotype was detected many times. V is TRBV29-1 and J is TRBJ2-1; 12 nucleotides align to TRBD2. Per germline, CDR1 SQVTM and CDR2 ANQGSEA. This CDR3 spans 16 amino acids. V dropped 5 bases and J dropped 4; count of bases not matched to a gene: 9. In DNA form, the CDR3 reads TGCAGCGTTCTCCGACTAGCGGGGGTCCAATACAATGAGCAGTTCTTC. It is translated as CSVLRLAGVQYNEQFF.

The CDR3 DNA sequence: TGCAGTGCTAGACTCTCTCAGACCCAGTACTTC. Its translation is CSARLSQTQYF. The chain links TRBV20-1 to TRBJ2-5; D not resolved. Germline values: CDR1 DFQATT, CDR2 SNEGSKA (reference sequence). The CDR3 covers 11 residues. Trimming shortened V by 2 bases and J by 6 bases, and 7 bases separated the two germline ends.

V usage is TRBV6-1 and J usage is TRBJ2-3, with D possibly matching TRBD2 (7 bases). Germline CDR1 MNHNS, CDR2 SASEGT. V gave up 6 bases and J gave up 6 bases, with 19 bases separating them. This CDR3 has 15 amino acids. CDR3 DNA: TGTGCCAGCAGCCTAAGGGGGGGGGCCCCTGATACGCAGTATTTT. It translates to CASSLRGGAPDTQYF.

The rearrangement joins TRBV3-1 to TRBJ2-7; D gene ambiguous. The CDR3 contains 14 residues. Trimming left V 1 base short and J 0 bases short, with 7 bases between. CDR1 and CDR2 from the germline V gene are LGHDT and YNNKEL (reference sequence). Here the CDR3 reads CASSQGCVSYEQYF. The CDR3, as DNA: TGTGCCAGCAGCCAAGGGTGTGTCTCCTACGAGCAGTACTTC.

Ten or more counts support this clonotype. This chain uses TRBV5-1 with TRBJ2-2; D possibly uses TRBD1 or TRBD2 (5 bases each). The length of the CDR3 is 15 residues. V was cut by 0 bases and J by 4 bases, with 10 bases left in between. Germline-derived CDR1 and CDR2 are SGHRS and YFSETQ. The CDR3 loop is CASSLEWGSTGELFF. CDR3 nucleotide sequence: TGCGCCAGCAGCTTGGAGTGGGGGTCCACCGGGGAGCTGTTTTTT.

The V call is TRBV27, the J call TRBJ2-4; no reliable D call. Trimming removed 5 bases at V and 2 bases at J, with 13 bases between. CDR1 and CDR2 (germline): MNHEY, SMNVEV (reference sequence). The CDR3 is made up of 15 amino acids. CDR3 protein: CASSPVFFSKNIQYF. CDR3 DNA: TGTGCCAGCAGTCCCGTTTTTTTTTCCAAAAACATTCAGTACTTC.

In this sample, this clonotype turned up many times. The chain carries TRBV15 and TRBJ2-6; tentative D call: TRBD1 (6 bases). Germline loops: CDR1 LNHNV, CDR2 YYDKDF (reference sequence). The CDR3 consists of 15 residues. V lost 5 bases and J lost 0, with 8 bases in between. The CDR3 nucleotides read TGTGCCACCAGCTCCAGGGGCTCTGGGGCCAACGTCCTGACTTTC. Amino acids: CATSSRGSGANVLTF.

The table lists this clonotype with a few counts. V gene TRBV20-1 combines with J gene TRBJ2-2, with 13 bases lining up with TRBD2. Germline lookup yields CDR1 DFQATT and CDR2 SNEGSKA (reference sequence). V was clipped by 3 bases and J by 2 bases; unmatched bases: 0. The CDR3 contains 15 residues. CDR3 region: CSARGLAGNTGELFF. CDR3 nucleotides: TGCAGTGCTAGGGGACTAGCGGGAAACACCGGGGAGCTGTTTTTT.

J is TRBJ2-1 and V is TRBV2, with D perhaps TRBD2 (5 bases). Per the germline V gene, CDR1 is SNHLY and CDR2 is FYNNEI. The CDR3 is 14 residues long. V was clipped by 7 bases and J by 5 bases, with 15 bases between them. CDR3 nucleotides: TGTGCCAGCAAACCGGGATATGTAAACAATGAGCAGTTCTTC. As protein: CASKPGYVNNEQFF.

The genes are TRBV12-3 or TRBV12-4 and TRBJ2-2, with 12 bases that match TRBD2. The CDR3 extends over 18 amino acids. After removal of 2 bases from V and 4 bases from J, the junction contained 8 bases not matched to a gene. The CDR3 here is CASSLTPGTSGFTGELFF. The CDR3, as DNA: TGTGCCAGCAGTTTAACCCCAGGGACTAGCGGGTTCACCGGGGAGCTGTTTTTT.

This clonotype was counted only a few times. V and J are TRBV20-1 and TRBJ2-6; D may be TRBD1 (6 bases). Trimming shortened V by 4 bases and J by 2 bases, and 12 bases separated the two germline ends. Germline-derived CDR1 and CDR2 are DFQATT and SNEGSKA (reference sequence). This CDR3 region has 15 residues. The CDR3 reads CSANPNRAGANVLTF. In nucleotides, the CDR3 is TGCAGTGCTAACCCGAACAGGGCTGGGGCCAACGTCCTGACTTTC.

J is TRBJ2-7 and V is TRBV20-1; TRBD1 aligns across 7 bases. V lost 6 bases and J lost 4; bases outside the gene matches: 12. CDR1 and CDR2 from the germline V gene are DFQATT and SNEGSKA (reference sequence). The CDR3 extends over 14 amino acids. This CDR3 reads CSAAIPGQRYEQYV. CDR3 bases: TGCAGTGCAGCCATTCCGGGACAGAGATACGAGCAGTACGTC.